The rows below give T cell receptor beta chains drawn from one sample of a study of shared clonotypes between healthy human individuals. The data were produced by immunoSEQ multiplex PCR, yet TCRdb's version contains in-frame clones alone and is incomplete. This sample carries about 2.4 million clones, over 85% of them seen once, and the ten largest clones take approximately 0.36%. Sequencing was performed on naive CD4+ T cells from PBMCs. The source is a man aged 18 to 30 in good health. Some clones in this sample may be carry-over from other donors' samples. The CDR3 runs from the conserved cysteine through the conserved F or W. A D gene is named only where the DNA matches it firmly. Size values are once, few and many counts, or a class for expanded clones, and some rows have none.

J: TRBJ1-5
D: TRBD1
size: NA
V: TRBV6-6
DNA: TGTGCCAGCAGTTACGGGACAGTCAATCAGCCTCAGCATTTT
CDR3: CASSYGTVNQPQHF

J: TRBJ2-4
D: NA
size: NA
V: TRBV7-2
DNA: TGTGCCAGCAGCTTAGCGGGCCTCAACATTCAGTACTTC
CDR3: CASSLAGLNIQYF

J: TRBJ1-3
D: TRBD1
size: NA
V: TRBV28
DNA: TGTGCCAGCAGTCGACAGGGGAGCTCTGGAAACACCATATATTTT
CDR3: CASSRQGSSGNTIYF

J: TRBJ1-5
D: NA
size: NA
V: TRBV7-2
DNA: TGTGCCAGCAGCTTAGTGTGGACTGGCAATCAGCCCCAGCATTTT
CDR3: CASSLVWTGNQPQHF

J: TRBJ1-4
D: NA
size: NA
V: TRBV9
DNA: TGTGCCAGCAGCGTATTCAGGGGAGCAACTAATGAAAAACTGTTTTTT
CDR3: CASSVFRGATNEKLFF

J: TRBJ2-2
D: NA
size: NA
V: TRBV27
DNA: TGTGCCAGCAGTTTGAGGGACGTGCTGGGGGGCACCGGGGAGCTGTTTTTT
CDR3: CASSLRDVLGGTGELFF

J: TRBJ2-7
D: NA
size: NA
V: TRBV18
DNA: TGTGCCAGCTCACCCTTTCGGACGGCCGCCTACGAGCAGTACTTC
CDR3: CASSPFRTAAYEQYF

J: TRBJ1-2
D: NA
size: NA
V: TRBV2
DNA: TGTGCCAGCAATATGGGAGGGGATGGCTACACCTTC
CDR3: CASNMGGDGYTF

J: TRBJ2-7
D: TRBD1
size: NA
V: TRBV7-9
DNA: TGTGCCAGCAGCCCCGGACAGGGTCCCAGCGAGCAGTACTTC
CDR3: CASSPGQGPSEQYF

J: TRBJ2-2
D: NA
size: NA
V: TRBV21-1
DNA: TGTGCCAGCAGCAACTCTATCACCGGGGAGCTGTTTTTT
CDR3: CASSNSITGELFF

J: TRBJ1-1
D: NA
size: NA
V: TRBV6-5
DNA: TGTGCCAGCGCCGAGGTGGGCACTGAAGCTTTCTTT
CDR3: CASAEVGTEAFF

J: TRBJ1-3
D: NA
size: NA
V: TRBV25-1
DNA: TGTGCCAGCAGTGAACAGGGGCACACCATATATTTT
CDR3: CASSEQGHTIYF

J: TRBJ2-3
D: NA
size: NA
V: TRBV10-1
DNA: TGCGCCAGCCGTGGACAAGGCACAGATACGCAGTATTTT
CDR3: CASRGQGTDTQYF

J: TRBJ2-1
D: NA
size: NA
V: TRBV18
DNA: TGTGCCAGCTCACCAAGTAATGAGCAGTTCTTC
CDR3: CASSPSNEQFF

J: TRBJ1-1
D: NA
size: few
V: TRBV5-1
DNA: TGCGCCAGCAGCTTGGTGGGAGGTTTGAACACTGAAGCTTTCTTT
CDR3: CASSLVGGLNTEAFF

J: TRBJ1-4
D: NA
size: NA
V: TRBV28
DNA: TGTGCCAGCAGGGGGCCCTACAATGAAAAACTGTTTTTT
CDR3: CASRGPYNEKLFF

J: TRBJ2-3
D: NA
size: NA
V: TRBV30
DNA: TGTGCCTGTAACAACGCGGGGGCATTTACAGATACGCAGTATTTT
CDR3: CACNNAGAFTDTQYF

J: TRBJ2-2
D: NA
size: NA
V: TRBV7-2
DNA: TGTGCCAGTAGATCAGAGGGGGAGCTGTTTTTT
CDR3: CASRSEGELFF

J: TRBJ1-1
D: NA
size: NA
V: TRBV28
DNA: TGTGCCAGCAGTTTAATACAGGTGAACACTGAAGCTTTCTTT
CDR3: CASSLIQVNTEAFF

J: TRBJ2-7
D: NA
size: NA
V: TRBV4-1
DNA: TGCGCCAGCAGCCAAGTGGCCCGGGACGGCCGTTACGAGCAGTACTTC
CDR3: CASSQVARDGRYEQYF

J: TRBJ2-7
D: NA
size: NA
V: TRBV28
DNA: TGTGCCAGCAACCCGCCGTTACAGGGAGCCAACGAGCAGTACTTC
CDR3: CASNPPLQGANEQYF

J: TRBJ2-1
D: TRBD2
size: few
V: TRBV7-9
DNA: TGTGCCAGCAGACCGACTAGCGGGAGTTGGGATGAGCAGTTCTTC
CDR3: CASRPTSGSWDEQFF

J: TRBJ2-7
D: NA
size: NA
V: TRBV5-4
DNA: TGTGCCAGCACCCGGCGAGGGGGATCCTACGAGCAGTACTTC
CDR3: CASTRRGGSYEQYF